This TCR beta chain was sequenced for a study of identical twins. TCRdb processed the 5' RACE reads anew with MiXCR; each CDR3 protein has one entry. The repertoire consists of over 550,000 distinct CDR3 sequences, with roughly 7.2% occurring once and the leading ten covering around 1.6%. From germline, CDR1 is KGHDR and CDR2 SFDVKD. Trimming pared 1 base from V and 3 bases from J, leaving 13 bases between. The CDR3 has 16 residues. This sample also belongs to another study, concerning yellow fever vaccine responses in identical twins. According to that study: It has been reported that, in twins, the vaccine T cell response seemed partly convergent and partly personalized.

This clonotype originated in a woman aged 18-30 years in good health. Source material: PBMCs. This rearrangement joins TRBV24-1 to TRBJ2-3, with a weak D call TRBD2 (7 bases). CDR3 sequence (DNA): TGTGCCACCAGTGATTTCGGGGGGACACATACAGATACGCAGTATTTT. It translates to CATSDFGGTHTDTQYF.